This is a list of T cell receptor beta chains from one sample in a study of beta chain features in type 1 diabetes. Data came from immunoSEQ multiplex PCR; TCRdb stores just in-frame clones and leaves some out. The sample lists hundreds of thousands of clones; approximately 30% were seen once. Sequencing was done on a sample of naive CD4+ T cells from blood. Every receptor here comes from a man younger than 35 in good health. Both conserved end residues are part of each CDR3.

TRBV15 CATSRAHSGSVASGRNEQFF
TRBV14 CASSHLSRRLGQDTQYF
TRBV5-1 CASSLGEQEKLFF
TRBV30 CAWSPGTGDNSPLHF
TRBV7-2 CASSFRGIEQFF
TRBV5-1 CASSLGIDRGRETQYF
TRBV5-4 CASSVGLNYEQYF
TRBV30 CAWSQTLAGNYNEQFF
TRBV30 CAWSVRQFFASGNTIYF
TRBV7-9 CASSLGTTHRSSYNEQFF
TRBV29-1 CSVDGAGPGSREQFF
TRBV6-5 CASSYPDSQETQYF
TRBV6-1 CASTDPNSYEQYF
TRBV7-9 CASSLRGSGAAHSYEQYF
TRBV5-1 CASSLTSGNADTQYF
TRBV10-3 CAISAMADTQYF
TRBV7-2 CASSLLLETQYF
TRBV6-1 CASSGTVNQPQHF
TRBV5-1 CASSSGTSGVTSTDTQYF
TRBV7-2 CASSLELAGSYEQYF
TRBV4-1 CASSQETGGVYEQYF
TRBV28 CASSPMTSVSTDTQYF
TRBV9 CASSVGMRDTQYF
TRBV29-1 CSVEGSVGTGMNTQYF
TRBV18 CASRQAEGYTF
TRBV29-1 CSGLGQISYNEQFF